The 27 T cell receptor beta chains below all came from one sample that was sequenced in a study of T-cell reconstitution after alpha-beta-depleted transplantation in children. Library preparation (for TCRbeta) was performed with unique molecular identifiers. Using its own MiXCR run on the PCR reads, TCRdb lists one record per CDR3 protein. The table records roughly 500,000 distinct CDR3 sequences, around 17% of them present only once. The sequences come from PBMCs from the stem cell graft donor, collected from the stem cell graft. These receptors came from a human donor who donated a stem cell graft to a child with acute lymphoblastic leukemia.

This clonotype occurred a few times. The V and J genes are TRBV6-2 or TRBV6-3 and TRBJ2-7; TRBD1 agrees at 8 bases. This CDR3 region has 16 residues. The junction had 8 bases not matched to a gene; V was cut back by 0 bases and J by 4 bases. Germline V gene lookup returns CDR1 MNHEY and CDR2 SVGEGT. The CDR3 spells CASSYSRPGQGYEQYF. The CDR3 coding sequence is TGTGCCAGCAGTTACTCAAGGCCAGGACAGGGTTACGAGCAGTACTTC.

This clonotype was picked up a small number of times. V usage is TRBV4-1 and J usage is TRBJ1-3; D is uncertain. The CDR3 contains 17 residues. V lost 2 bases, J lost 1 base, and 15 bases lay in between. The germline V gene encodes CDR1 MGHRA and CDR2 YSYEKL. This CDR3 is CASSQPVVKKSGNTIYF. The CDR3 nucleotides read TGCGCCAGCAGCCAACCCGTCGTAAAAAAGTCTGGAAACACCATATATTTT.

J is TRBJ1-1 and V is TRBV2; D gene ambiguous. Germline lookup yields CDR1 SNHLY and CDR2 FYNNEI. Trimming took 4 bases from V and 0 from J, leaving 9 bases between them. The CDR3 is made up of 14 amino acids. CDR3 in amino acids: CASSAVRLNTEAFF. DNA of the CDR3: TGTGCCAGCAGTGCGGTCAGACTGAACACTGAAGCTTTCTTT.

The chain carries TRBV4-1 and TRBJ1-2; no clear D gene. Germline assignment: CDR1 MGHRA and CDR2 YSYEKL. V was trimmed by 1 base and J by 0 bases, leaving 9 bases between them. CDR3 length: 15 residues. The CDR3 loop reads CASSQVPQANYGYTF. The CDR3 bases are TGCGCCAGCAGCCAAGTCCCCCAGGCTAACTATGGCTACACCTTC.

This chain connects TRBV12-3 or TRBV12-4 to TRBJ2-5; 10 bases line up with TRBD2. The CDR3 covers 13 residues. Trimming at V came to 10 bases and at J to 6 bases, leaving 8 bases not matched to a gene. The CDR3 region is CATASGSGKTQYF. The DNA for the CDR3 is TGTGCCACTGCTAGCGGGAGTGGGAAGACCCAGTACTTC.

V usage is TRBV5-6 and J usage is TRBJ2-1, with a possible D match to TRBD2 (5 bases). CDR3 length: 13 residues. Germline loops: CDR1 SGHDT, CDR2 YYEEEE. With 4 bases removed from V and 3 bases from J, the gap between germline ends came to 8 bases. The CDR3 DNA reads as TGTGCCAGCAGCACCGGGGACTACAATGAGCAGTTCTTC. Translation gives CASSTGDYNEQFF.

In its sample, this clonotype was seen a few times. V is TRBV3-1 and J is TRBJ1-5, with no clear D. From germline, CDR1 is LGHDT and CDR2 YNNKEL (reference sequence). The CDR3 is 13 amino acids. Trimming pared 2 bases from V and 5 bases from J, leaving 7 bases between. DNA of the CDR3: TGTGCCAGCAGCCAACAGAGGGATCAGCCCCAGCATTTT. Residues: CASSQQRDQPQHF.

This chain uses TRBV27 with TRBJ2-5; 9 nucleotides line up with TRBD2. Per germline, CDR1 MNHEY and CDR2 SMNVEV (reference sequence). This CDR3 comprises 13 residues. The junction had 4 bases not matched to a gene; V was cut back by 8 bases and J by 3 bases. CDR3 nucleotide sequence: TGTGCCAGCGGATTAGCGGGGGAAGAGACCCAGTACTTC. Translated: CASGLAGEETQYF.

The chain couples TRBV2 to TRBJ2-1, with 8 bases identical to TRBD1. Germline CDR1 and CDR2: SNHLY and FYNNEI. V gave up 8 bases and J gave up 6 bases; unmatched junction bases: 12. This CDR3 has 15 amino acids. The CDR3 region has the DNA TGTGCCAGCGTAAGGACAGGGATCGGCGGCAATGAGCAGTTCTTC. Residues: CASVRTGIGGNEQFF.

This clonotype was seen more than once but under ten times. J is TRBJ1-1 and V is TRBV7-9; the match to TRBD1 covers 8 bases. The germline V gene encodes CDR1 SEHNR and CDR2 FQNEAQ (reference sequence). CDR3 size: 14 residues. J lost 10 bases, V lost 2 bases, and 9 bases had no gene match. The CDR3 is CASSLFVTGGTAFF. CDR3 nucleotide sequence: TGTGCCAGCAGCTTATTTGTCACAGGGGGTACAGCTTTCTTT.

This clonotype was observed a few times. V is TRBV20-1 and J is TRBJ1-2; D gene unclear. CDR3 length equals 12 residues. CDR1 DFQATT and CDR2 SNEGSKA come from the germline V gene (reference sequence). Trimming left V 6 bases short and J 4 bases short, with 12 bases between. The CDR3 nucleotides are TGCAGTGCCCCGGGCACGACCTATGGCTACACCTTC. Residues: CSAPGTTYGYTF.

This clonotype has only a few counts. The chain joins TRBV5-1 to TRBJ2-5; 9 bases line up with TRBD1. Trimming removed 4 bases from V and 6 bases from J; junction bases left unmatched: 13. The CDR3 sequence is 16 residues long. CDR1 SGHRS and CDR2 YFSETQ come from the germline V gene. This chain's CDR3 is CASSTESGTGSKTQYF. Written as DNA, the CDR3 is TGCGCCAGCAGCACGGAATCCGGGACAGGGTCCAAGACCCAGTACTTC. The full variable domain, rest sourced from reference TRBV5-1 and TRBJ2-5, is KAGVTQTPRYLIKTRGQQVTLSCSPISGHRSVSWYQQTPGQGLQFLFEYFSETQRNKGNFPGRFSGRQFSNSRSEMNVSTLELGDSALYLCASSTESGTGSKTQYFGPGTRLLVL.

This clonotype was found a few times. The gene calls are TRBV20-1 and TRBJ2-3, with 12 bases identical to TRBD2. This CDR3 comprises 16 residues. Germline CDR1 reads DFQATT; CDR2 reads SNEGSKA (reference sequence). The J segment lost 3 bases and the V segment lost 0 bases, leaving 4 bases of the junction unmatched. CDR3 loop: CSARDSSGRVTDTQYF. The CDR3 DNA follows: TGCAGTGCTAGAGATTCTAGCGGGAGGGTGACAGATACGCAGTATTTT.

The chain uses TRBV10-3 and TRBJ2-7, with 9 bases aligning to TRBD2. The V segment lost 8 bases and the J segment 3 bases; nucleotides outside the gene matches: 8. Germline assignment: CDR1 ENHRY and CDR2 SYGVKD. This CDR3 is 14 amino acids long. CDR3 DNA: TGTGCCATCGCCCCTGGTAGCGGGAGCTACGAGCAGTACTTC. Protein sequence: CAIAPGSGSYEQYF.

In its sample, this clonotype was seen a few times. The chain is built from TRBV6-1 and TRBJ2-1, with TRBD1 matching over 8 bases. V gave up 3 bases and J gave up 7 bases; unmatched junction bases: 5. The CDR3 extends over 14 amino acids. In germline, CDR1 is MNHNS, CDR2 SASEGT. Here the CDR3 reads CASSDWTGWNEQFF. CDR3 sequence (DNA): TGTGCCAGCAGTGATTGGACAGGGTGGAATGAGCAGTTCTTC.

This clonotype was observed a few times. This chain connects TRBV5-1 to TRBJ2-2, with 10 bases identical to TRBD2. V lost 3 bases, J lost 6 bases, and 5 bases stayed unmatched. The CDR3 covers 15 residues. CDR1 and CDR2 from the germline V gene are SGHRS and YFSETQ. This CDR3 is CASSWTSGTAGELFF. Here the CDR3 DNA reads TGCGCCAGCAGCTGGACTAGCGGTACGGCCGGGGAGCTGTTTTTT.

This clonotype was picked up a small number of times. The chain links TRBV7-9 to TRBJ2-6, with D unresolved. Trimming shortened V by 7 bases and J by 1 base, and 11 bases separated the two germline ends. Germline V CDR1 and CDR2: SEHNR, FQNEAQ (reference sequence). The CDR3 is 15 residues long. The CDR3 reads CASMSPLSGANVLTF. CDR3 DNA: TGTGCCAGCATGTCCCCGCTTTCTGGGGCCAACGTCCTGACTTTC.

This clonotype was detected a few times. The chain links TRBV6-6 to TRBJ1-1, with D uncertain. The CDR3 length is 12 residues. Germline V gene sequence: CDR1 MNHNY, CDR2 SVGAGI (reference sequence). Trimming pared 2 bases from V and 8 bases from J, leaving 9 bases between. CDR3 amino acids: CASSYVGGEAFF. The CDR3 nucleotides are TGTGCCAGCAGTTACGTTGGCGGGGAAGCTTTCTTT.

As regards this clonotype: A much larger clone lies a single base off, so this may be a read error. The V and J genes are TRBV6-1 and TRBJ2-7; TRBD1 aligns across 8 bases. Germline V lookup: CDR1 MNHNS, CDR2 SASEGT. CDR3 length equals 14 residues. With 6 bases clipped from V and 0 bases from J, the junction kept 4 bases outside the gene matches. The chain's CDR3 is CASRRQGISYEQYF. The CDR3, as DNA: TGTGCCAGCAGACGACAGGGGATCTCCTACGAGCAGTACTTC.

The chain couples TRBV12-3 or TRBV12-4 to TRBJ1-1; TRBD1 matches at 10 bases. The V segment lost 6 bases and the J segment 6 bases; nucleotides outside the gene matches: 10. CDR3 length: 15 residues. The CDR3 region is CASSSGTGVTSEAFF. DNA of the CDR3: TGTGCCAGCAGCTCCGGGACAGGGGTGACATCTGAAGCTTTCTTT.

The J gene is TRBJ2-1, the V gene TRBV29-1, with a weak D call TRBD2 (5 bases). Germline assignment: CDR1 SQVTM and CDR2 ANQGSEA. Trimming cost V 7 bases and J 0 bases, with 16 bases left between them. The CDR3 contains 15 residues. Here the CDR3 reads CSAGVGPSSYNEQFF. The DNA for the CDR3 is TGCAGCGCCGGGGTCGGCCCCAGCTCCTACAATGAGCAGTTCTTC.

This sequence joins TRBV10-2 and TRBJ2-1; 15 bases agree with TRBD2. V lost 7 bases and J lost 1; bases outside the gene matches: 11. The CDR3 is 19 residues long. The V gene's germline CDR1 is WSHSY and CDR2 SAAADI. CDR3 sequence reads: CASIGLAGGPTRSYNEQFF. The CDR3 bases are TGCGCCAGCATCGGACTAGCGGGAGGGCCGACCAGGTCCTACAATGAGCAGTTCTTC.

CDR3 region: CASSLGLAGVFETQYF. CDR3 sequence (DNA): TGTGCCAGCAGCCTCGGACTAGCGGGAGTTTTCGAGACCCAGTACTTC. This chain links TRBV11-1 with TRBJ2-5; TRBD2 matches 13 bases. The germline V gene encodes CDR1 SGHAT and CDR2 FQDESV (reference sequence). The trim removed 5 bases at V and 5 bases at J, leaving 8 bases unmatched. The length of the CDR3 is 16 residues. The full variable domain, rest sourced from reference TRBV11-1 and TRBJ2-5, is EAEVAQSPRYKITEKSQAVAFWCDPISGHATLYWYRQILGQGPELLVQFQDESVVDDSQLPKDRFSAERLKGVDSTLKIQPAELGDSAMYLCASSLGLAGVFETQYFGPGTRLLVL.

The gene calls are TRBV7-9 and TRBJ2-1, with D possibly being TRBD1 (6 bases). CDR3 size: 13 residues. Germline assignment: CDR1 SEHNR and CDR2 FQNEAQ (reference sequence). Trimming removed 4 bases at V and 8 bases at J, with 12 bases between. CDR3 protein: CASSYEQGYEQFF. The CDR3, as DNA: TGTGCCAGCAGCTATGAACAGGGCTATGAGCAGTTCTTC.

This CDR3 is CASSVGLGGGETQYF. DNA of the CDR3: TGTGCCAGCAGCGTAGGACTAGGGGGCGGGGAGACCCAGTACTTC. The genes are TRBV9 and TRBJ2-5; tentative D call: TRBD1 (7 bases). The CDR3 is 15 amino acids. The V gene's germline CDR1 is SGDLS and CDR2 YYNGEE. V was trimmed by 0 bases and J by 5 bases, leaving 14 bases between them.

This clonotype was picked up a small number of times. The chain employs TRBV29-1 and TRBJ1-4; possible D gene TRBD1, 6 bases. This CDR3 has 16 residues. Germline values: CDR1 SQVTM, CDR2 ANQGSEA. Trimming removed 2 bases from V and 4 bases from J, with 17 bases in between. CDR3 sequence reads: CSVEIWGGSINEKLFF. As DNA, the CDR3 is TGCAGCGTTGAAATCTGGGGGGGCTCCATTAATGAAAAACTGTTTTTT.

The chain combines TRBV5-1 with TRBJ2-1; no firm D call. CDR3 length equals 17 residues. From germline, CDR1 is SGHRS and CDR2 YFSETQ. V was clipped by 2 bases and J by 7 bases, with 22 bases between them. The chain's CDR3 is CASSLIPIQGPSNEQFF. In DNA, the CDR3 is TGCGCCAGCAGCTTAATACCTATACAAGGGCCAAGTAATGAGCAGTTCTTC.